These 3 T cell receptor beta chains came from one sample sequenced in a study of memory CD4+ T cells and cytomegalovirus serostatus. The sort gate was single viable CD3+CD4+CD8-CD45RO+ cells for memory CD4+ T cells. Only in-frame clones appear in the TCRdb table, and some are missing; sequencing was by immunoSEQ multiplex PCR. Of 75,000 to 90,000 clones detected, 80% appear once; the ten largest clones hold around 0.84%. The specimen was memory CD4+ T cells from blood. These receptors originate from an adult in good health and CMV-seronegative.

The chain couples TRBV6-1 to TRBJ1-2; D possibly corresponds to TRBD1 (6 bases). The CDR3 spans 14 residues. The V gene's germline CDR1 is MNHNS and CDR2 SASEGT. The V end lost 5 bases, the J end lost 6 bases, and 16 bases lay between the germline ends. CDR3 region: CASSINYGGDGYTF. For the CDR3, the DNA is TGTGCCAGCAGTATAAACTACGGGGGCGATGGCTACACCTTC.

The gene calls are TRBV30 and TRBJ1-2; maybe TRBD1 (6 bases). Germline V lookup: CDR1 GTSNPN, CDR2 SVGIG (reference sequence). Trimming removed 5 bases at V and 2 bases at J, with 9 bases between. The CDR3 has 12 amino acids. CDR3 bases: TGTGCCTGGGGACAGTTAAACTATGGCTACACCTTC. Its protein product is CAWGQLNYGYTF.

The CDR3 DNA follows: TGCGCCAGCAGCTTGGCCCTGGCAGACACAGATACGCAGTATTTT. Its protein product is CASSLALADTDTQYF. The chain couples TRBV5-1 to TRBJ2-3; no clear D. Germline CDR1 and CDR2: SGHRS and YFSETQ. The CDR3 contains 15 residues. V was trimmed by 0 bases and J by 2 bases, leaving 10 bases between them.